This paragraph reports one T cell receptor (beta chain). The data were obtained in a study of blood T cell repertoires in COVID-19. Study background: PBMCs, B-cell-depleted T cells, or T cells were the source of the cDNA or gDNA that made up the material.

As originally analysed: Estimates of nucleated cell counts were drawn from the amplification of reference gene primers. Clones were read by immunoSEQ multiplex PCR, and TCRdb kept only the in-frame ones, dropping some. V, J and clone size are taken as reported in that table, and D and trimming were inferred from the DNA itself. Of around 80,000 clones in the sample, roughly 87% are singletons; the top ten hold approximately 12%. CDR1 SGHTA and CDR2 FQGNSA come from the germline V gene. The CDR3 has 14 amino acids. The V segment lost 3 bases and the J segment 10 bases; nucleotides outside the gene matches: 9.

The source of this sequence is an older man with acute or convalescent COVID-19. Sequenced sample: peripheral blood. This chain joins TRBV7-2 and TRBJ2-5; TRBD2 matches 9 bases. The DNA for the CDR3 is TGTGCCAGCAGCTTCGGGACTAGCATTAGGGTCCAGTACTTC. It yields the protein CASSFGTSIRVQYF.